A selection of T cell receptor beta chains follows, all from one sample in a study of metastatic and nonmetastatic thyroid tumors. MiXCR reprocessed the PCR reads for TCRdb. The sample contains under 45,000 clones, around 18% of which appear only once. The sequenced sample consisted of tumor tissue. These receptors were obtained from a female donor with papillary thyroid cancer or a benign thyroid nodule (not recorded which). Some clones in this sample may be carry-over from other donors' samples. CDR3s leave out the opening cysteine and the closing phenylalanine or tryptophan. The order of the fields is J gene, V gene, CDR3 protein.

J gene: TRBJ2-7; V gene: TRBV20-1; CDR3 protein: SASRAGTYEQY
J gene: TRBJ1-1; V gene: TRBV3-1; CDR3 protein: ASSNQGDTEAF
J gene: TRBJ2-3; V gene: TRBV4-3; CDR3 protein: ASSQDWGPVDTQY
J gene: TRBJ2-3; V gene: TRBV20-1; CDR3 protein: SAREQKNNTDTQY
J gene: TRBJ2-4; V gene: TRBV6-1; CDR3 protein: ASSRGRESWAKNIQY
J gene: TRBJ2-1; V gene: TRBV10-3; CDR3 protein: AISGGAVGEQF
J gene: TRBJ1-2; V gene: TRBV5-4; CDR3 protein: ASSLGDNYGYT
J gene: TRBJ2-3; V gene: TRBV20-1; CDR3 protein: SASVSGPTDTQY
J gene: TRBJ1-3; V gene: TRBV7-2; CDR3 protein: ASSLEVSGNTIY
J gene: TRBJ2-1; V gene: TRBV28; CDR3 protein: ASSLGDRAYNEQF
J gene: TRBJ1-2; V gene: TRBV18; CDR3 protein: ASSEPNYGYT
J gene: TRBJ2-2; V gene: TRBV7-8; CDR3 protein: ASSLALTTGELF
J gene: TRBJ1-1; V gene: TRBV10-3; CDR3 protein: AITLGQSTEAF
J gene: TRBJ2-7; V gene: TRBV6-2/TRBV6-3; CDR3 protein: ASSRAGASRLAEQY
J gene: TRBJ2-2; V gene: TRBV5-1; CDR3 protein: AGSNGQFYTGELF
J gene: TRBJ1-1; V gene: TRBV7-2; CDR3 protein: ASSRGVMNTEAF
J gene: TRBJ1-2; V gene: TRBV28; CDR3 protein: ASSRLGSRTDIFGGYT
J gene: TRBJ1-3; V gene: TRBV20-1; CDR3 protein: SAYPGQGSGNTIY
J gene: TRBJ1-1; V gene: TRBV20-1; CDR3 protein: SARHSAEAF
J gene: TRBJ1-1; V gene: TRBV2; CDR3 protein: ASSTGVGPEAF
J gene: TRBJ2-7; V gene: TRBV11-2; CDR3 protein: ASSLNRGNYEQY
J gene: TRBJ2-2; V gene: TRBV6-1; CDR3 protein: AISETLRGVTGELF
J gene: TRBJ1-4; V gene: TRBV9; CDR3 protein: ASSGRGPNEKLF
J gene: TRBJ1-2; V gene: TRBV11-1; CDR3 protein: ASSTPGGQGLYGYT
J gene: TRBJ1-2; V gene: TRBV5-1; CDR3 protein: ASSLGPSTGGYT
J gene: TRBJ2-7; V gene: TRBV25-1; CDR3 protein: ASSEYMSPYEQY
J gene: TRBJ1-2; V gene: TRBV18; CDR3 protein: ASSLTGQNYGYT
J gene: TRBJ1-1; V gene: TRBV10-3; CDR3 protein: AISEPGTQEAF
J gene: TRBJ2-3; V gene: TRBV18; CDR3 protein: ASSPRGRQGRDTQY
J gene: TRBJ1-5; V gene: TRBV4-2; CDR3 protein: ASRMGSDSNQPQH
J gene: TRBJ1-2; V gene: TRBV20-1; CDR3 protein: SARELVEGSRDYGYT
J gene: TRBJ2-3; V gene: TRBV5-1; CDR3 protein: ASSLYASTDTQY
J gene: TRBJ2-7; V gene: TRBV30; CDR3 protein: AWGNYEQY
J gene: TRBJ2-5; V gene: TRBV20-1; CDR3 protein: SAKPPGGDQETQY
J gene: TRBJ2-2; V gene: TRBV28; CDR3 protein: ASSFWAGQNTGELF
J gene: TRBJ1-5; V gene: TRBV6-2/TRBV6-3; CDR3 protein: ASTTGVGNQPQH
J gene: TRBJ1-1; V gene: TRBV6-1; CDR3 protein: ASSEVTGTYAEDF
J gene: TRBJ2-1; V gene: TRBV5-6; CDR3 protein: ASSLVSGGLYEQF
J gene: TRBJ2-3; V gene: TRBV25-1; CDR3 protein: ASGSRDSSFTQY
J gene: TRBJ1-5; V gene: TRBV20-1; CDR3 protein: SARPGQGGNQPQH
J gene: TRBJ2-3; V gene: TRBV20-1; CDR3 protein: SARVWGGFPDTQY
J gene: TRBJ2-2; V gene: TRBV7-3; CDR3 protein: ASSSRARGGELF
J gene: TRBJ1-3; V gene: TRBV6-1; CDR3 protein: ASSFGTNTIY
J gene: TRBJ2-7; V gene: TRBV12-3/TRBV12-4; CDR3 protein: ASRAYSGTRTYEQY
J gene: TRBJ2-2; V gene: TRBV20-1; CDR3 protein: SATRTANTGELF
J gene: TRBJ2-1; V gene: TRBV6-1; CDR3 protein: ASSEWRNSYNEQF
J gene: TRBJ2-1; V gene: TRBV6-2/TRBV6-3; CDR3 protein: ASRVQGLGGDNEQF
J gene: TRBJ2-1; V gene: TRBV6-1; CDR3 protein: ASSPGTGGRSYNEQF
J gene: TRBJ2-1; V gene: TRBV24-1; CDR3 protein: ATSVGDGNYNEQF